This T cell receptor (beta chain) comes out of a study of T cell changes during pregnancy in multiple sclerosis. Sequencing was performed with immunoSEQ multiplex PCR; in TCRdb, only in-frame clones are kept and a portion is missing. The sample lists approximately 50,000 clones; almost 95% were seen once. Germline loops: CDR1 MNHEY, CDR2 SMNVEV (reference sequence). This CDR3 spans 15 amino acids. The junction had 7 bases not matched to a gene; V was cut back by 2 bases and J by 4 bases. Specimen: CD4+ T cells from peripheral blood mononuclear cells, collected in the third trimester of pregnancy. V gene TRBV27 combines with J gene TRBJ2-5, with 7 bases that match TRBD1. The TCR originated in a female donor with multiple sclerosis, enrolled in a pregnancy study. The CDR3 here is CASSLGQVERETQYF. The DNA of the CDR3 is TGTGCCAGCAGTTTAGGACAGGTGGAGAGAGAGACCCAGTACTTC.